The 9 T cell receptor beta chains below come from one sample, sequenced in a study of blood T cell repertoires in COVID-19. Clones were read by immunoSEQ multiplex PCR, and TCRdb kept only the in-frame ones, dropping some. The sample shows 130,000 or so clones, about four fifths of them seen only once. The sample was peripheral blood. Source of these receptors: a woman aged 55-69 years with acute or convalescent COVID-19.

Only one count was recorded for this clone. V and J are TRBV28 and TRBJ2-7; 8 bases align to TRBD1. This CDR3 comprises 15 residues. The junction had 10 bases not matched to a gene; V was cut back by 5 bases and J by 4 bases. The V gene's germline CDR1 is MDHEN and CDR2 SYDVKM. The CDR3 coding sequence is TGTGCCAGCAGTATACACCATCAGGGGGCATACGAGCAGTACTTC. It encodes CASSIHHQGAYEQYF.

The rearrangement uses TRBV19 and TRBJ1-5; a possible D gene is TRBD1 (6 bases). V lost 7 bases and J lost 4, with 17 bases in between. CDR1 and CDR2 (germline): LNHDA, SQIVND (reference sequence). The CDR3 runs 15 residues. CDR3 bases: TGTGCCAGTAAAAAGTCAGGGGTAGTTAATCAGCCCCAGCATTTT. Amino acids: CASKKSGVVNQPQHF. Full variable domain (outside the CDR3, taken from reference TRBV19 and TRBJ1-5): DGGITQSPKYLFRKEGQNVTLSCEQNLNHDAMYWYRQDPGQGLRLIYYSQIVNDFQKGDIAEGYSVSREKKESFPLTVTSAQKNPTAFYLCASKKSGVVNQPQHFGDGTRLSIL.

This rearrangement joins TRBV27 to TRBJ2-2; 11 bases fit TRBD1. V gave up 5 bases and J gave up 6 bases; unmatched junction bases: 11. This CDR3 contains 17 residues. Looked up from germline, CDR1 is MNHEY and CDR2 is SMNVEV (reference sequence). The CDR3 sequence: CASSHRLGTGGSGELFF. The CDR3 coding sequence is TGTGCCAGCAGTCACCGTTTAGGGACAGGGGGATCCGGGGAGCTGTTTTTT.

The CDR3 nucleotides are TGTGCCAGCAGCCGGGACTCGGACACGATTTATGGCTACACCTTC. Protein sequence: CASSRDSDTIYGYTF. The chain employs TRBV3-1 (or the pseudogene TRBV3-2) and TRBJ1-2; possible D gene TRBD1, 5 bases. Germline values: CDR1 LGHDT, CDR2 YNNKEL (reference sequence). CDR3 length: 15 residues. V lost 4 bases to trimming and J lost 5 bases, with 17 bases between them.

The V and J genes are TRBV2 and TRBJ1-1; TRBD1 is a possible D gene (5 bases). The CDR3 covers 13 residues. Germline loops: CDR1 SNHLY, CDR2 FYNNEI. V lost 7 bases to trimming and J lost 2 bases, with 11 bases between them. The CDR3 region is CASKTDLNTEAFF. Here the CDR3 DNA reads TGTGCCAGCAAGACAGATCTTAACACTGAAGCTTTCTTT.

The chain recombines TRBV3-1 (or the pseudogene TRBV3-2) with TRBJ1-2; D is uncertain. CDR3 length: 15 amino acids. Germline V gene sequence: CDR1 LGHDT, CDR2 YNNKEL (reference sequence). V lost 0 bases and J 9 bases, leaving 17 bases between the germline ends. DNA for the CDR3: TGTGCCAGCAGCCAAGATCTTCCCTCACATAAGAGCTACACCTTC. This gives the protein CASSQDLPSHKSYTF.

The chain links TRBV5-1 to TRBJ1-6, with 11 nucleotides matching TRBD1. The CDR3 loop spans 15 amino acids. Per the germline V gene, CDR1 is SGHRS and CDR2 is YFSETQ. J was trimmed by 7 bases and V by 0 bases; bases with no gene match: 0. Written as DNA, the CDR3 is TGCGCCAGCAGCTTGGGGACAGGGGGCAATTCACCCCTCCACTTT. Protein: CASSLGTGGNSPLHF.

The chain combines TRBV3-1 (or the pseudogene TRBV3-2) with TRBJ1-1; a possible D gene is TRBD1 (5 bases). Germline CDR1 is LGHDT and CDR2 is YNNKEL (reference sequence). Deletions cut 0 bases from V and 4 bases from J, with 6 bases between. The CDR3 runs 13 residues. CDR3 sequence: CASSQDRATEAFF. CDR3 DNA sequence: TGTGCCAGCAGCCAAGACAGGGCCACTGAAGCTTTCTTT.

V usage is TRBV2 and J usage is TRBJ1-2; D ambiguous. The CDR3 extends over 14 amino acids. The germline CDR1 and CDR2 sequences are SNHLY and FYNNEI. V shed 6 bases and J shed 1 base, with 12 bases lying between them. The CDR3 DNA reads as TGTGCCAGCAGACGTGAGGCGGGTAACTATGGCTACACCTTC. Residues: CASRREAGNYGYTF.